This TCR beta chain appears in the sequencing data of a study of post-analysis software for immune sequencing data. Across the whole study: Recorded disease courses covered relapsing-remitting, secondary progressive and progressive-relapsing multiple sclerosis. Some patients had no subtype annotation. Study-wide findings and caveats: TRBV5-6, TRBV5-1 and TRBV20-1 belonged to a set of about 5 TRBV segments that were more frequent in patients than controls. Compared against controls, patients with multiple sclerosis displayed significantly lower normalized Chao1 diversity.

The CDR3 has 15 residues. V shed 4 bases, J shed 5 bases, and the junction held 7 bases outside the gene matches. Per the germline V gene, CDR1 is MGHRA and CDR2 is YSYEKL. As for this clonotype: Its specificity is not known.

Unique molecular identifiers featured in each of the TCR beta cDNA libraries. TCRdb reprocessed the PCR reads via MiXCR and lists one record per CDR3 protein. The data show approximately 400,000 distinct CDR3 sequences, less than 35% seen once. J is TRBJ2-1 and V is TRBV4-1, with 8 bases lining up with TRBD2. Source material: blood. The TCR sequence derives from a girl aged 5-17 years with multiple sclerosis. The CDR3 nucleotides are TGCGCCAGCAGCCCCGGGGGGGGGCTCGACAATGAGCAGTTCTTC. Its translation is CASSPGGGLDNEQFF.